One TCR beta chain is described in this entry. Its recognized antigen is unknown. No base quality information exists; no much larger clone differs at one position. V sheds 0 bases and J sheds 3 bases, leaving 9 bases between their ends. Taken from cysteine to phenylalanine, the CDR3 has 15 residues. The sequence is cut down to CDR3 DNA, 45 bases in frame from base 1. Per the germline V gene (reference sequence), LNHNV is the CDR1 and YYDKDF is the CDR2. The method was the immunoSEQ multiplex PCR assay. RNA was extracted from all samples and reverse transcribed into cDNA, which served as template for TCR sequencing. First-strand cDNA was synthesized with SuperScript III using a 2:1 mix of oligo-dT and random hexamers. Amplification bias was assessed with a synthetic immune receptor repertoire, and residual bias was removed computationally. In the paper's pipeline: After raw reads were preprocessed to remove errors, the CDR3 was defined following IMGT conventions as running from the conserved cysteine to phenylalanine. Clonality was calculated as 1 minus Shannon entropy normalized by log2 of the number of productive unique TCRs. CD4 or CD8 identity of scalp clones was inferred by cross-referencing scalp TCRbeta sequences with sorted blood CD4 and CD8 repertoires. The source is immuneACCESS, and TCRdb retained only in-frame sequences with V and J called. Part of the clones is not carried over; for the studies checked, unresolved V genes explain less than half of this, and the remainder is unexplained. V, J and clone size are taken as reported in that table, and D and trimming were inferred from the DNA itself. This sample holds approximately 180,000 clones; 59% were observed only once. The ten most abundant clones make up around 15% of the sample.

The time point label, read with the paper, signifies: baseline before oral tofacitinib. From alopecia areata patients, peripheral blood was collected along with lesional scalp punch biopsies. PBMCs were isolated by density centrifugation and stained for CD3, CD4 and CD8, and CD4+ and CD8+ T cells were sorted on a FACSAria. This sample was taken from a study of CD8+ T cells in alopecia areata (dated by TCRdb to 2017 to 2018). About the full investigation: The treated patients took part in an open-label pilot trial in which moderate-to-severe alopecia areata was treated with oral tofacitinib at 5 to 10 mg twice daily. Scalp clonality was compared among normal scalp (n=4), patchy alopecia areata scalp (n=8), and alopecia totalis/universalis scalp (n=8). Patients on tofacitinib were biopsied at baseline and after 4 and 24 weeks of treatment, and several of the patients also had a later scalp biopsy. Patients received tofacitinib for 6 to 18 months and were then followed off drug for 6 months to check for delayed response and recurrence. RNA was obtained with the PAXgene miRNA kit for fixed scalp, the miRNeasy kit for PBMCs, and the RNeasy kit for mouse skin. Human TCRbeta sequencing covered scalp tissue and sorted CD4+ and CD8+ peripheral blood T cells from patchy and totalis/universalis alopecia areata patients and healthy controls. High-throughput TCRbeta sequencing was used to examine T cell clonal expansion in alopecia areata in both the C3H/HeJ mouse model and human patients. Amplification of TCRbeta CDR3 regions was done by immunoSEQ multiplex PCR using 35 Vbeta forward primers and 13 Jbeta reverse primers.

General findings and caveats noted by the study authors: Shared TCR sequences between patients were less evident than in mice, which may be partly attributable to HLA diversity in the patient population. Unlike mouse skin, which is dominated by gammadelta T cells, normal human skin has resident alphabeta T cells that are also sequenced, and this complicates analysis of the scalp TCR repertoire. Compared with normal scalp, lesional scalp had higher clonality and more expanded CD8+ clones, particularly in alopecia totalis/universalis, a pattern that suggests antigenic drive.

The clonotype originates from a human donor with alopecia areata. The sequencing used CD4+ T cells sorted from blood, collected at week 0. This receptor chain uses TRBV15 and TRBJ1-5; TRBD1 is possibly the D segment (5 matching bases). CDR3 region: CATSRDRGLNQPQHF. The nucleotide sequence is given as TGTGCCACCAGCAGAGATAGGGGTCTCAATCAGCCCCAGCATTTT.